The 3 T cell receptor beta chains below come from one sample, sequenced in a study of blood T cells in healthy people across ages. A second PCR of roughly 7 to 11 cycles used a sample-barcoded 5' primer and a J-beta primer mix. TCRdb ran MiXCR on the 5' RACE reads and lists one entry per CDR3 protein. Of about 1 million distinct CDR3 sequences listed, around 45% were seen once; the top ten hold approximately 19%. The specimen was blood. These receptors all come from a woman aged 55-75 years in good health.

This CDR3 is CASSYRSAGDAYEQYF. The CDR3 bases are TGTGCCAGCAGTTACCGGTCGGCGGGAGATGCTTACGAGCAGTACTTC. The chain combines TRBV6-5 with TRBJ2-7; TRBD2 matches at 7 bases. The germline V gene encodes CDR1 MNHEY and CDR2 SVGAGI. Trimming at V came to 2 bases and at J to 4 bases, leaving 11 bases not matched to a gene. This CDR3 is built from 16 residues.

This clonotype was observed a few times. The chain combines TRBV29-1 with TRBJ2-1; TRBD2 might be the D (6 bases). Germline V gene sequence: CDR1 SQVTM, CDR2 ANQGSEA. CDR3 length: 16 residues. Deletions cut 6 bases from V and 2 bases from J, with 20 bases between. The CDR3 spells CSVTWEAGFTYNEQFF. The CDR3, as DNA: TGCAGCGTGACGTGGGAGGCGGGATTCACCTACAATGAGCAGTTCTTC.

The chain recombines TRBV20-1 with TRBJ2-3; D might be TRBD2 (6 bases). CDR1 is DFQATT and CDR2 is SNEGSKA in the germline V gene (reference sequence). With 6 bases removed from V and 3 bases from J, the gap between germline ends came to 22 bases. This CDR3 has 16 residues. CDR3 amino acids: CSADTELALSTDTQYF. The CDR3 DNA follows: TGCAGTGCCGATACTGAGCTAGCGCTCAGTACAGATACGCAGTATTTT.